A selection of T cell receptor beta chains follows, all from one sample in a study of long-term antiretroviral therapy in people with HIV. The protocol was immunoSEQ multiplex PCR, while the TCRdb copy is restricted to in-frame clones and leaves out a portion. Among more than 15,000 clones, approximately 80% were seen once, and the ten largest hold roughly 13%. Sequencing was performed on unsorted PBMCs, taken less than 3.3 years after starting antiretroviral therapy. These receptors all stem from a woman aged 40-49 years with HIV. The CDR3 runs from the conserved cysteine through the conserved F or W. D genes are given only for firm matches. The listing skips clone size in some rows; elsewhere it reads once, few, many or a size class.

D gene: TRBD1
clone size: NA
J gene: TRBJ2-7
V gene: TRBV2
CDR3 DNA: TGTGCCAGCAGTGAATTGGGGACAGGGCCGTACTACGAGCAGTACTTC
CDR3 protein: CASSELGTGPYYEQYF

D gene: TRBD1
clone size: NA
J gene: TRBJ2-2
V gene: TRBV18
CDR3 DNA: TGTGCCAGCTCACCATCGGATACCGGGACAGTTAACACCGGGGAGCTGTTTTTT
CDR3 protein: CASSPSDTGTVNTGELFF

D gene: TRBD1
clone size: NA
J gene: TRBJ2-7
V gene: TRBV10-2
CDR3 DNA: TGCGCCAGCAGTGAGGCGACAGGGCCCATGACTTCCTACGAGCAGTACTTC
CDR3 protein: CASSEATGPMTSYEQYF

D gene: NA
clone size: NA
J gene: TRBJ2-3
V gene: TRBV4-3
CDR3 DNA: TGCGCCAGCAGCCAAGCTCAGCGGGATACGCAGTATTTT
CDR3 protein: CASSQAQRDTQYF

D gene: TRBD1
clone size: NA
J gene: TRBJ2-2
V gene: TRBV5-1
CDR3 DNA: TGCGCCAGCCAAGTACAGGGGGCCCCGGAGCTGTTTTTT
CDR3 protein: CASQVQGAPELFF

D gene: NA
clone size: NA
J gene: TRBJ1-1
V gene: TRBV7-9
CDR3 DNA: TGTGCCAGCAGCTTAGTTGGGGCAGGCGAAGCTTTCTTT
CDR3 protein: CASSLVGAGEAFF

D gene: TRBD1
clone size: few
J gene: TRBJ2-3
V gene: TRBV30
CDR3 DNA: TGTGCCTGGACTACAGGGGTAATCACCACAGATACGCAGTATTTT
CDR3 protein: CAWTTGVITTDTQYF

D gene: NA
clone size: NA
J gene: TRBJ1-2
V gene: TRBV6-5
CDR3 DNA: TGTGCCAGCAGTTACGCCGCGGGGGTCAATGGCTACACCTTC
CDR3 protein: CASSYAAGVNGYTF

D gene: NA
clone size: NA
J gene: TRBJ1-3
V gene: TRBV12-5
CDR3 DNA: TGTGCTAGTGGTTTGGTCGTAGCCTCCCGAGGAAACACCATATATTTT
CDR3 protein: CASGLVVASRGNTIYF

D gene: NA
clone size: NA
J gene: TRBJ1-2
V gene: TRBV27
CDR3 DNA: TGTGCCAGCAGTTCGTGGCAGGGAAGTAACTATGGCTACACCTTC
CDR3 protein: CASSSWQGSNYGYTF

D gene: TRBD1
clone size: few
J gene: TRBJ1-2
V gene: TRBV6-1
CDR3 DNA: TGTGCCAGCAGTGAAGCGTTGGCAGGGGGACTAAACTATGGCTACACCTTC
CDR3 protein: CASSEALAGGLNYGYTF

D gene: TRBD2
clone size: few
J gene: TRBJ2-7
V gene: TRBV10-3
CDR3 DNA: TGTGCCACCGCGGGGGGCGATAACTACGAGCAGTACTTC
CDR3 protein: CATAGGDNYEQYF

D gene: TRBD1
clone size: NA
J gene: TRBJ1-1
V gene: TRBV29-1
CDR3 DNA: TGCAGCGTAGGAGGGTTGCAGGACAGGGGTGGCACTGAAGCTTTCTTT
CDR3 protein: CSVGGLQDRGGTEAFF

D gene: NA
clone size: few
J gene: TRBJ1-2
V gene: TRBV5-1
CDR3 DNA: TGCGCCAGCAGCTCCGAGGAGGAGGCTTATGGCTACACCTTC
CDR3 protein: CASSSEEEAYGYTF

D gene: NA
clone size: few
J gene: TRBJ1-3
V gene: TRBV30
CDR3 DNA: TGTGCCTGGAGTGGCAGCTCTGGAAACACCATATATTTT
CDR3 protein: CAWSGSSGNTIYF

D gene: TRBD1
clone size: NA
J gene: TRBJ1-2
V gene: TRBV30
CDR3 DNA: TGTGCCTGGAGCGTGACAGGGGCCTATGGCTACACCTTC
CDR3 protein: CAWSVTGAYGYTF

D gene: TRBD2
clone size: NA
J gene: TRBJ2-5
V gene: TRBV2
CDR3 DNA: TGTGCCAGCAGGGAGGGGACTAGCTGGGAACAAGAGACCCAGTACTTC
CDR3 protein: CASREGTSWEQETQYF

D gene: TRBD1
clone size: once
J gene: TRBJ1-5
V gene: TRBV2
CDR3 DNA: TGTGCCAGCAGTGGACAGGGGGGAAGGCAGCCCCAGCATTTT
CDR3 protein: CASSGQGGRQPQHF

D gene: TRBD1
clone size: NA
J gene: TRBJ1-1
V gene: TRBV5-4
CDR3 DNA: TGTGCCAGCAGCTTTCAGGGGGCCGGGACTGAAGCTTTCTTT
CDR3 protein: CASSFQGAGTEAFF

D gene: TRBD1
clone size: NA
J gene: TRBJ1-1
V gene: TRBV6-5
CDR3 DNA: TGTGCCAGCAGTGACGCTGGACAGGCCGTATCTTTCTTT
CDR3 protein: CASSDAGQAVSFF

D gene: TRBD2
clone size: NA
J gene: TRBJ2-3
V gene: TRBV11-2
CDR3 DNA: TGTGCCAGCAGCTTAGAGGGGACTAGCGCGCTGTGGCCGGCAGATACGCAGTATTTT
CDR3 protein: CASSLEGTSALWPADTQYF

D gene: TRBD1
clone size: NA
J gene: TRBJ1-2
V gene: TRBV7-2
CDR3 DNA: TGTGCCAGCAGCAAGACAGGGTACAGCTATGGCTACACCTTC
CDR3 protein: CASSKTGYSYGYTF

D gene: NA
clone size: once
J gene: TRBJ1-1
V gene: TRBV10-3
CDR3 DNA: TGTGCCATCAGTGAACAGCCGAACACTGAAGCTTTCTTT
CDR3 protein: CAISEQPNTEAFF

D gene: NA
clone size: NA
J gene: TRBJ1-5
V gene: TRBV5-4
CDR3 DNA: TGTGCCAGCAGCTTGCAGGGAAGCAATCAGCCCCAGCATTTT
CDR3 protein: CASSLQGSNQPQHF

D gene: TRBD1
clone size: NA
J gene: TRBJ1-2
V gene: TRBV6-6
CDR3 DNA: TGTGCCAGCAGTTACCCCGGGACAGGGTTTCGGGGCTACACCTTC
CDR3 protein: CASSYPGTGFRGYTF

D gene: TRBD2
clone size: medium-sized
J gene: TRBJ2-5
V gene: TRBV6-5
CDR3 DNA: TGTGCCAGCAGTCCGGGGGGATCGGTAGGAGAGACCCAGTACTTC
CDR3 protein: CASSPGGSVGETQYF

D gene: TRBD1
clone size: NA
J gene: TRBJ2-7
V gene: TRBV7-8
CDR3 DNA: TGTGCCAGCAGCTTAGTCACAGGGGACTACGAGCAGTACTTC
CDR3 protein: CASSLVTGDYEQYF

D gene: NA
clone size: NA
J gene: TRBJ2-7
V gene: TRBV5-1
CDR3 DNA: TGCGCCAGCAGCTCCGGACTACCGGACTACGAGCAGTACTTC
CDR3 protein: CASSSGLPDYEQYF

D gene: NA
clone size: NA
J gene: TRBJ2-2
V gene: TRBV30
CDR3 DNA: TGTGCCTGGAGTTTAGGACAGAAGAACACCGGGGAGCTGTTTTTT
CDR3 protein: CAWSLGQKNTGELFF

D gene: TRBD1
clone size: NA
J gene: TRBJ1-2
V gene: TRBV27
CDR3 DNA: TGTGCCAGCAGTACAATCGGGACAGGGGACTATGGCTACACCTTC
CDR3 protein: CASSTIGTGDYGYTF

D gene: NA
clone size: NA
J gene: TRBJ1-6
V gene: TRBV19
CDR3 DNA: TGTGCCAGTAGTATTTCCCCCCGGGTCGGCTCACCCCTCCACTTT
CDR3 protein: CASSISPRVGSPLHF

D gene: TRBD1
clone size: few
J gene: TRBJ2-7
V gene: TRBV5-6
CDR3 DNA: TGTGCCAGCAGCTATCTCGGGACAGGCCCCTACGAGCAGTACTTC
CDR3 protein: CASSYLGTGPYEQYF

D gene: NA
clone size: NA
J gene: TRBJ2-5
V gene: TRBV5-1
CDR3 DNA: TGCGCCAGCAGCTCAAAAGAGACCCAGTACTTC
CDR3 protein: CASSSKETQYF

D gene: NA
clone size: NA
J gene: TRBJ2-7
V gene: TRBV5-6
CDR3 DNA: TGTGCCAGCAGCTTGGGGTGGGGCAGGTACGAGCAGTACTTC
CDR3 protein: CASSLGWGRYEQYF

D gene: NA
clone size: NA
J gene: TRBJ2-1
V gene: TRBV7-9
CDR3 DNA: TGTGCCAGCAGCTTAGGCTATAGCAGTGAGCAGTTCTTC
CDR3 protein: CASSLGYSSEQFF

D gene: NA
clone size: NA
J gene: TRBJ2-1
V gene: TRBV12-5
CDR3 DNA: TGTGCTAGTGGTTCCGGACAGAGCTCCTACAATGAGCAGTTCTTC
CDR3 protein: CASGSGQSSYNEQFF

D gene: TRBD2
clone size: NA
J gene: TRBJ2-3
V gene: TRBV5-1
CDR3 DNA: TGCGCCAGCTTGAGGAGCGGGGGCGCGGGAGATACGCAGTATTTT
CDR3 protein: CASLRSGGAGDTQYF

D gene: NA
clone size: once
J gene: TRBJ2-1
V gene: TRBV6-6
CDR3 DNA: TGTGCCAGCATCCTAAAGACGGGGGGCGTGGGTAATGAGCAGTTCTTC
CDR3 protein: CASILKTGGVGNEQFF

D gene: TRBD2
clone size: once
J gene: TRBJ2-2
V gene: TRBV5-1
CDR3 DNA: TGCGCCAGCAGCTTGGGACTAGCTAACACCGGGGAGCTGTTTTTT
CDR3 protein: CASSLGLANTGELFF